This T cell receptor beta chain was profiled in a study of glioma-infiltrating T cells after dendritic cell vaccination. Across the whole study: Dendritic cell vaccination trial patients had either newly diagnosed or recurrent glioblastoma.

The table came from immunoSEQ multiplex PCR; TCRdb's copy has only in-frame clones and leaves some out. The data show about 73,000 clones, roughly 80% seen once. V dropped 3 bases and J dropped 3 bases, with 12 bases sitting between them. The CDR3 spans 15 residues. The V gene's germline CDR1 is KGHSH and CDR2 LQKENI. None of the glioblastoma patients had an isocitrate dehydrogenase mutation. Blood PBMC samples: pre-vaccination, two weeks post third vaccination, and at tumor progression. The chain has TRBV18 and TRBJ1-3, with D perhaps TRBD1 (6 bases). This clonotype was obtained from a human donor with glioblastoma. Material: blood, obtained before dendritic cell vaccination. DNA of the CDR3: TGTGCCAGCTCACCCTTGGACAGCCTTGGAAACACCATATATTTT. This encodes CASSPLDSLGNTIYF.